This T cell receptor (beta chain) was captured in a study of graft-versus-host responses after intestinal transplantation. Study in general: Isolated intestinal, liver-intestinal, or multivisceral transplants had been given to the recipients. Recipients were all induced with anti-thymocyte globulin, then given tacrolimus and steroids for 3 to 4 years. General study findings and limits: Individuals who had graft-donor T cell macrochimerism had allografts that showed high graft-versus-host to host-versus-graft clonal ratios.

In the case of this clone: What it recognizes is unknown.

Sequencing used immunoSEQ multiplex PCR; TCRdb keeps in-frame clones, though not all of them. Of some 110,000 clones in the sample, more than 85% were seen once. The TCR sequence derives from a human donor who was the organ donor for an intestinal transplant. The material sequenced was unstimulated CD8+ T cells sorted from spleen or lymph node cells, taken before transplant.

CDR3 region: CASSLAVNNEQFF. The CDR3 bases are TGTGCCAGCAGCCTAGCGGTTAACAATGAGCAGTTCTTC. This sequence joins TRBV5-4 and TRBJ2-1, with 7 bases fitting TRBD2. Per the germline V gene, CDR1 is SGHNT and CDR2 is YYREEE (reference sequence). The length of the CDR3 is 13 residues. Trimming removed 4 bases from V and 5 bases from J; junction bases left unmatched: 3.